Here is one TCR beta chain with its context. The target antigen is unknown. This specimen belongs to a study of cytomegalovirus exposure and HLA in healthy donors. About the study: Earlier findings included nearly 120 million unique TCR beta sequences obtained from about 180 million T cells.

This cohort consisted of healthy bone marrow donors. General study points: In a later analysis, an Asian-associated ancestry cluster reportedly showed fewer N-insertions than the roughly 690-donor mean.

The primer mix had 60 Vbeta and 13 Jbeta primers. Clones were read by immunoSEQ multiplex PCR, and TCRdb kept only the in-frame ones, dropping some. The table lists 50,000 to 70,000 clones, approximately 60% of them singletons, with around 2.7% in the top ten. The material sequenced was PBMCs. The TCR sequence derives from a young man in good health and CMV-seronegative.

The CDR3 spells CAWSANRGREEQFF. The CDR3 region has the DNA TGTGCCTGGAGCGCCAACAGGGGCCGCGAAGAGCAGTTCTTC. The rearrangement uses TRBV30 and TRBJ2-1, with 7 bases identical to TRBD1. The CDR3 is 14 residues long. Trimming took 3 bases from V and 10 from J; bases not matched to a gene: 12. The V gene's germline CDR1 is GTSNPN and CDR2 SVGIG (reference sequence).